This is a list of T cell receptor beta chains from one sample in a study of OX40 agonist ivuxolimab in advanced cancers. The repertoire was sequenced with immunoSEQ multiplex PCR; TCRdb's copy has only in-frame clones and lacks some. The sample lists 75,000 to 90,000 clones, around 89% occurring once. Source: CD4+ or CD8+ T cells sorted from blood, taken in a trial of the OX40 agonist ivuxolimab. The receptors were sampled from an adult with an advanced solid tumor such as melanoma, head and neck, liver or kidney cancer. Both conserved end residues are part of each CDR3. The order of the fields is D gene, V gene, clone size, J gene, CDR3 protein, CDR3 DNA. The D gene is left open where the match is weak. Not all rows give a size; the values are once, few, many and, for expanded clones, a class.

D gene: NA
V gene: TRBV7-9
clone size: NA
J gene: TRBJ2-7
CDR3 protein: CASSLAMVSGRAYEQYF
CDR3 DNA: TGTGCCAGCAGCTTAGCGATGGTTAGCGGACGAGCCTACGAGCAGTACTTC

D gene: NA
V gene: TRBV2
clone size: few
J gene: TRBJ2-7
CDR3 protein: CASSRAEVGPGEQYF
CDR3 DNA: TGTGCCAGCAGCCGAGCGGAGGTGGGCCCGGGGGAGCAGTACTTC

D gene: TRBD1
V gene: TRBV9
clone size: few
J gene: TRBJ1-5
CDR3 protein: CASSVSGQGVQPQHF
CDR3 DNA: TGTGCCAGCAGCGTAAGTGGACAGGGAGTGCAGCCCCAGCATTTT

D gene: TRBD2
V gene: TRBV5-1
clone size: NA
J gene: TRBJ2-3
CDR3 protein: CASSLPLAGSTDTQYF
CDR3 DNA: TGCGCCAGCAGCTTGCCCCTAGCGGGGAGCACAGATACGCAGTATTTT

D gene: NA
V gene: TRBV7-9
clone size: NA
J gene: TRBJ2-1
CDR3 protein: CASSLGEIKLYNEQFF
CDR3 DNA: TGTGCCAGCAGCTTAGGTGAGATTAAATTATACAATGAGCAGTTCTTC

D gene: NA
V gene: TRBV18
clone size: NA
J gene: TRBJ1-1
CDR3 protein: CASSPMRNTEAFF
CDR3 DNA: TGTGCCAGCTCACCTATGAGAAACACTGAAGCTTTCTTT

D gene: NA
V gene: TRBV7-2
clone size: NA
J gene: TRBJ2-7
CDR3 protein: CASSPIRRDSSYEQYF
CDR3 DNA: TGTGCCAGCAGCCCTATACGCCGGGACTCCTCCTACGAGCAGTACTTC

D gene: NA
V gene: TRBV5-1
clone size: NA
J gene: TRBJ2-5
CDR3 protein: CASSLEGTSWEETQYF
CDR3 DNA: TGCGCCAGCAGCTTGGAAGGAACTAGCTGGGAAGAGACCCAGTACTTC

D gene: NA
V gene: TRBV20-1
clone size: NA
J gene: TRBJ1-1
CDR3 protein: CSARTVPEAFF
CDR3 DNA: TGCAGTGCTAGGACCGTTCCAGAAGCTTTCTTT

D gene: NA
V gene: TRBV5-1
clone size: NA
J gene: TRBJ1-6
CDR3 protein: CASSLGQVDSPLHF
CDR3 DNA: TGCGCCAGCAGCTTGGGTCAGGTCGATTCACCCCTCCACTTT

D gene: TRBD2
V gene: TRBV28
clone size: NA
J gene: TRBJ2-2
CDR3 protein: CASSPPWGRAGDGELFF
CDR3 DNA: TGTGCCAGCAGTCCACCATGGGGGAGGGCCGGGGACGGGGAGCTGTTTTTT

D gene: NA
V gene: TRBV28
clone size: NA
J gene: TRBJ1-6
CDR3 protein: CASRTHGSSLHF
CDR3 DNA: TGTGCCAGCAGGACTCATGGATCCTCCCTCCACTTT

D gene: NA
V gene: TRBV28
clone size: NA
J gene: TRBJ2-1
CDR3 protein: CASSPFSGSYNEQFF
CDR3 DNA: TGTGCCAGCAGTCCATTCAGCGGATCCTACAATGAGCAGTTCTTC

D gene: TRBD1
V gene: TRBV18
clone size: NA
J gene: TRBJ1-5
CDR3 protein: CASSRDRNQPQHF
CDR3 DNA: TGTGCCAGCTCACGGGACAGGAATCAGCCCCAGCATTTT

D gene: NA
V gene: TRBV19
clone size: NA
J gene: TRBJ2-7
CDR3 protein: CASSPRRELGQYF
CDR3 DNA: TGTGCCAGTAGCCCACGGAGGGAGTTAGGGCAGTACTTC

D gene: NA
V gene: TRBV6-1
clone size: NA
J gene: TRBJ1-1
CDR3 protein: CATAANTEAFF
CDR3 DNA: TGTGCCACCGCCGCAAACACTGAAGCTTTCTTT

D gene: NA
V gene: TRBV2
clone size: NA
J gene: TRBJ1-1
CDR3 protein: CASSVKGRNTEAFF
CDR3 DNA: TGTGCCAGCAGTGTCAAGGGGAGGAACACTGAAGCTTTCTTT

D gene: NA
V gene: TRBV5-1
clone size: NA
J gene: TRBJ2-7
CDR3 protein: CASSFSRGDYEQYF
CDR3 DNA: TGCGCCAGCAGCTTTTCCAGGGGGGACTACGAGCAGTACTTC

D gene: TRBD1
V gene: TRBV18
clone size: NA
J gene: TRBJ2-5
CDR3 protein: CASSPDRVTETQYF
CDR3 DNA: TGTGCCAGCTCACCCGACAGGGTTACAGAGACCCAGTACTTC

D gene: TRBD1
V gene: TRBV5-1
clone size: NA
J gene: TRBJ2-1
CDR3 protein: CASSAGTGTGNEQFF
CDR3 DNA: TGCGCCAGCAGCGCCGGGACAGGGACAGGGAATGAGCAGTTCTTC